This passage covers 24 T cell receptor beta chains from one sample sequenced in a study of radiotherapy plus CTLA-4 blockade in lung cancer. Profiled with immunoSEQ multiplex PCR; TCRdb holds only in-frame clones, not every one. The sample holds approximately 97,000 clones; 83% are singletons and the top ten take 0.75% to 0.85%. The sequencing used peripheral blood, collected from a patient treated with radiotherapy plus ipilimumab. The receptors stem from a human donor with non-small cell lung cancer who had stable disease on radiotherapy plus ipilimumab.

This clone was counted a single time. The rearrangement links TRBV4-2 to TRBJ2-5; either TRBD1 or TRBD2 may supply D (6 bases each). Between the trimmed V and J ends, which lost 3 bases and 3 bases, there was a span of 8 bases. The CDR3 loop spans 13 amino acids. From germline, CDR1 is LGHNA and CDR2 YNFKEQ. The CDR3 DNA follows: TGTGCCAGCAGCCAGAGGGGGGAAGAGACCCAGTACTTC. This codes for CASSQRGEETQYF.

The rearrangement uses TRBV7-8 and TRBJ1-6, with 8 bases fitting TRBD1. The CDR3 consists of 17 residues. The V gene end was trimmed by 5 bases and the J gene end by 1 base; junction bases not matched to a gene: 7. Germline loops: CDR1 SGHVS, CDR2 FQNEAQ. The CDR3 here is CASSPDRGGSYNSPLHF. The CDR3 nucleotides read TGTGCCAGCAGCCCCGACAGGGGTGGGTCCTATAATTCACCCCTCCACTTT. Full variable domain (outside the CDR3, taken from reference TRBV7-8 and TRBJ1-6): GAGVSQSPRYKVAKRGQDVALRCDPISGHVSLFWYQQALGQGPEFLTYFQNEAQLDKSGLPSDRFFAERPEGSVSTLKIQRTQQEDSAVYLCASSPDRGGSYNSPLHFGNGTRLTVT.

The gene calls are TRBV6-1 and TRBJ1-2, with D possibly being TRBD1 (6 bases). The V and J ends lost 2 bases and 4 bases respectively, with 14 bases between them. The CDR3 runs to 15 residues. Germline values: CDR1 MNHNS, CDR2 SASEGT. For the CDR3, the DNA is TGTGCCAGCAGTGAAAGGGGGGCTGTTTCCTATGGCTACACCTTC. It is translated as CASSERGAVSYGYTF.

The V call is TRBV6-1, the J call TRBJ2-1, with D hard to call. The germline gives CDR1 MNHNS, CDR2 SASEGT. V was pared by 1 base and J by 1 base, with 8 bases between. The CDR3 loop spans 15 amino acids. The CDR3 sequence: CASSEDWQSYNEQFF. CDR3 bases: TGTGCCAGCAGTGAAGACTGGCAGTCCTACAATGAGCAGTTCTTC.

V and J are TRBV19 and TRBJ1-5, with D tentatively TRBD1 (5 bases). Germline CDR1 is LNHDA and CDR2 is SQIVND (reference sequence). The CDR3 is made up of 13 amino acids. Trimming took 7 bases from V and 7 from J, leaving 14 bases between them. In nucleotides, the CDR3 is TGTGCCAGTATGGGGCAGGGTCAGCAGCCCCAGCATTTT. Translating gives CASMGQGQQPQHF.

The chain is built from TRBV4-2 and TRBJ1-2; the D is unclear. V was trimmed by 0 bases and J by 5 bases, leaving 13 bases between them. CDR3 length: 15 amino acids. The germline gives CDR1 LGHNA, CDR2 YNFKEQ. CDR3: CASSQDHEPRYGYTF. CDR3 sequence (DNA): TGTGCCAGCAGCCAAGATCATGAACCCAGGTATGGCTACACCTTC.

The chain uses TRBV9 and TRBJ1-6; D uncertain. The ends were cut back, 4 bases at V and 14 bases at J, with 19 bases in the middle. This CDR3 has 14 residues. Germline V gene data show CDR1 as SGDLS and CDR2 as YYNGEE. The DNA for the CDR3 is TGTGCCAGCAGCCCCCGGGGTCTAAATTGGTCCCTCCACTTT. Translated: CASSPRGLNWSLHF. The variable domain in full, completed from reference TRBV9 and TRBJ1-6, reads DSGVTQTPKHLITATGQRVTLRCSPRSGDLSVYWYQQSLDQGLQFLIQYYNGEERAKGNILERFSAQQFPDLHSELNLSSLELGDSALYFCASSPRGLNWSLHFGNGTRLTVT.

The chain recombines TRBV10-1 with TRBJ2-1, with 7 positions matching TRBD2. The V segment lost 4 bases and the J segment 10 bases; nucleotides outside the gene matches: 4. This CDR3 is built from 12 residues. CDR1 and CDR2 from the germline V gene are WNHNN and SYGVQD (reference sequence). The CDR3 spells CASSGPGGEQFF. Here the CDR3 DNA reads TGCGCCAGCAGTGGTCCCGGGGGGGAGCAGTTCTTC.

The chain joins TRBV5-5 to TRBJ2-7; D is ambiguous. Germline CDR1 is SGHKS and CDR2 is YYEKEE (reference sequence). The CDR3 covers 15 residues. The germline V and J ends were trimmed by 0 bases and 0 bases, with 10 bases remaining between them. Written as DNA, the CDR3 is TGTGCCAGCAGCTTGGTCCCGGAGAGCTCCTACGAGCAGTACTTC. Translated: CASSLVPESSYEQYF. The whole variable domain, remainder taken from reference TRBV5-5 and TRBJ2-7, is DAGVTQSPTHLIKTRGQQVTLRCSPISGHKSVSWYQQVLGQGPQFIFQYYEKEERGRGNFPDRFSARQFPNYSSELNVNALLLGDSALYLCASSLVPESSYEQYFGPGTRLTVT.

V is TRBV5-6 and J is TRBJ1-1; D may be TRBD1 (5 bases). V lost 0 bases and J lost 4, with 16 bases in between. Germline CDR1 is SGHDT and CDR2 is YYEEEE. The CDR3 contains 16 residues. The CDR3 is CASSLAGRDRGTEAFF. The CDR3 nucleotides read TGTGCCAGCAGCTTGGCTGGTCGGGACCGCGGCACTGAAGCTTTCTTT.

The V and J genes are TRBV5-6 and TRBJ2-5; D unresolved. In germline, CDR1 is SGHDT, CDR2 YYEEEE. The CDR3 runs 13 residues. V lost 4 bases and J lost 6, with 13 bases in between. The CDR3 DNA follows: TGTGCCAGCAGCCCCTCGGGTTCAAAGACCCAGTACTTC. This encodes CASSPSGSKTQYF.

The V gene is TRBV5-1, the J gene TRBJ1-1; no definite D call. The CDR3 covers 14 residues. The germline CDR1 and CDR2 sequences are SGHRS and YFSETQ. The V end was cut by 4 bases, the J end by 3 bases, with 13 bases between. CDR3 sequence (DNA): TGCGCCAGCAGCATGCAAAGTCAGGACACTGAAGCTTTCTTT. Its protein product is CASSMQSQDTEAFF.

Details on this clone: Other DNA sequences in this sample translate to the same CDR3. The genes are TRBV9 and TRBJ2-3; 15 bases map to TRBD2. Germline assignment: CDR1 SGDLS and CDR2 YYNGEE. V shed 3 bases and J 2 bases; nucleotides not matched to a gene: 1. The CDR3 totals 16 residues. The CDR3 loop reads CASSGTSGRATDTQYF. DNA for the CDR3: TGTGCCAGCAGCGGGACTAGCGGGAGGGCCACAGATACGCAGTATTTT.

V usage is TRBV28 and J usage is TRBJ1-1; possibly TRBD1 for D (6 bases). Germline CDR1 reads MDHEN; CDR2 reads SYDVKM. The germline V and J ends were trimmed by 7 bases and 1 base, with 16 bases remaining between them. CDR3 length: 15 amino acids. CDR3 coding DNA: TGTGCCAGCACCCTGGGGGGGGCGGGGAACACTGAAGCTTTCTTT. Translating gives CASTLGGAGNTEAFF.

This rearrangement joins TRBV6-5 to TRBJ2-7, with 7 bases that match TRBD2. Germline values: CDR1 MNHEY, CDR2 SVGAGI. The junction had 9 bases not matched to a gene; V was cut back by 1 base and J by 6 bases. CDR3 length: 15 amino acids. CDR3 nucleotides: TGTGCCAGCAGTTACTACCCCGAGCGGGAACCCGAGCAGTACTTC. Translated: CASSYYPEREPEQYF.

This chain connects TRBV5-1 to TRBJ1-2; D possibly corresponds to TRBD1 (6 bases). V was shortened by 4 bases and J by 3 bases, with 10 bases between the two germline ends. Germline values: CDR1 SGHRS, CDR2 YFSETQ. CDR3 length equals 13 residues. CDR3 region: CASSLGQHYGYTF. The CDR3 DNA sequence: TGCGCCAGCAGCCTTGGACAGCACTATGGCTACACCTTC.

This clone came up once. CDR3 in DNA: TGTGCCAGCAGTGAGGCGGGGGGCGGGAGCTCCTACAATGAGCAGTTCTTC. Protein product: CASSEAGGGSSYNEQFF. The V and J genes are TRBV6-4 and TRBJ2-1, with TRBD2 matching over 8 bases. The CDR3 sequence is 17 residues long. With 3 bases clipped from V and 0 bases from J, the junction kept 7 bases outside the gene matches. The V gene's germline CDR1 is MRHNA and CDR2 SNTAGT.

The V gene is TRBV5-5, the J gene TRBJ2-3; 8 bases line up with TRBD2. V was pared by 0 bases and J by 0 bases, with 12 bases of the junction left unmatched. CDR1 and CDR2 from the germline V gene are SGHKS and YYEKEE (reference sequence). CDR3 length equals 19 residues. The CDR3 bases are TGTGCCAGCAGCTTGGCCAATGGTGCTAGCGGGTCTAGCACAGATACGCAGTATTTT. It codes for CASSLANGASGSSTDTQYF.

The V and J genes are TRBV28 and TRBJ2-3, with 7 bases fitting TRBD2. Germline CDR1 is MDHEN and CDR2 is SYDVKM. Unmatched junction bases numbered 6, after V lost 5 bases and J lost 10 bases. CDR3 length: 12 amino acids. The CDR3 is CASSTGGRAQYF. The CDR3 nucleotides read TGTGCCAGCAGTACCGGGGGGAGGGCGCAGTATTTT. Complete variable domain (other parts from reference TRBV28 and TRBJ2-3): DVKVTQSSRYLVKRTGEKVFLECVQDMDHENMFWYRQDPGLGLRLIYFSYDVKMKEKGDIPEGYSVSREKKERFSLILESASTNQTSMYLCASSTGGRAQYFGPGTRLTVL.

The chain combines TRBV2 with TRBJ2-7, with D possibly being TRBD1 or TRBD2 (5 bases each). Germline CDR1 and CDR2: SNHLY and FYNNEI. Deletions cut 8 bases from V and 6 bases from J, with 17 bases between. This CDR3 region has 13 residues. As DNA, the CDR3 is TGTGCCAGCCTGGAGGCAGGGCGCTTCGAGCAGTACTTC. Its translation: CASLEAGRFEQYF.

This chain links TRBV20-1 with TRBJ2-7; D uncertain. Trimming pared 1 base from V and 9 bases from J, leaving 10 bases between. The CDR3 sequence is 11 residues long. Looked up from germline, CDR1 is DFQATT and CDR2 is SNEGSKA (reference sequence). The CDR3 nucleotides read TGCAGTGCTAGAGGGAGCTCATCGCAGTACTTC. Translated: CSARGSSSQYF.

CDR3 region: CASSTGVTNTEAFF. CDR3 DNA sequence: TGTGCCAGCAGTACCGGGGTAACGAACACTGAAGCTTTCTTT. The V call is TRBV6-5, the J call TRBJ1-1; D is undetermined. V lost 5 bases, J lost 1 base, and 11 bases lay in between. Germline V gene lookup returns CDR1 MNHEY and CDR2 SVGAGI. CDR3 length: 14 residues.

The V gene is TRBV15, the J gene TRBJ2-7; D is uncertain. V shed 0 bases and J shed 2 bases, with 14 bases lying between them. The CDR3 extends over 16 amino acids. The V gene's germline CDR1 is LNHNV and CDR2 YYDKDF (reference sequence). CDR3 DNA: TGTGCCACCAGCAGAGATTCACTCTTAGGAACCTACGAGCAGTACTTC. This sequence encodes CATSRDSLLGTYEQYF.

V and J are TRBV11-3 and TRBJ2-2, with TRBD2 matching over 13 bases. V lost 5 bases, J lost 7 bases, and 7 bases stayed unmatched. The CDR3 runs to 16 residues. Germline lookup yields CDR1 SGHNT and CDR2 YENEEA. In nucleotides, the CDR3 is TGTGCCAGCAGCACTAGGACTAGCGGGAGAGTCGGGGAGCTGTTTTTT. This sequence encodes CASSTRTSGRVGELFF. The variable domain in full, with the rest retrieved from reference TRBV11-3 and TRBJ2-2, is EAGVVQSPRYKIIEKKQPVAFWCNPISGHNTLYWYLQNLGQGPELLIRYENEEAVDDSQLPKDRFSAERLKGVDSTLKIQPAELGDSAVYLCASSTRTSGRVGELFFGEGSRLTVL.